These 17 T cell receptor beta chains originate from one sample sequenced in a study of CD8 T cells in Susac syndrome. cDNA came from around 0.54 to 1 ug RNA primed by random hexamers. MiXCR was run by TCRdb on the immunoSEQ multiplex PCR reads, yielding one entry per CDR3 protein. The sample includes fewer than 200,000 distinct CDR3 sequences, about 91% of them seen just once. Source material: CD4+ T cells from PBMCs. All receptors come from a human donor with Susac syndrome.

The gene calls are TRBV4-2 and TRBJ2-1, with 8 positions matching TRBD2. Unmatched junction bases numbered 15, after V lost 2 bases and J lost 9 bases. Germline V gives CDR1 LGHNA, CDR2 YNFKEQ. The CDR3 extends over 17 amino acids. The CDR3 nucleotides read TGTGCCAGCAGCCAAAGGTCGGGGGGGGAGAAAATTACTGAGCAGTTCTTC. This translates into CASSQRSGGEKITEQFF.

The CDR3 DNA is TGCAGCGTTTCCAATGGCTACACCTTC. As protein: CSVSNGYTF. The chain links TRBV29-1 to TRBJ1-2; D unclear. This CDR3 is built from 9 residues. Germline CDR1 SQVTM, CDR2 ANQGSEA. Trimming pared 5 bases from V and 6 bases from J, leaving 4 bases between.

V usage is TRBV10-3 and J usage is TRBJ1-1; 7 bases match TRBD1. Losses at the gene ends were 4 bases for V and 1 base for J; bases not matched to a gene: 3. Germline lookup yields CDR1 ENHRY and CDR2 SYGVKD. CDR3 size: 14 residues. The CDR3 sequence: CAISADRSNTEAFF. CDR3 bases: TGTGCCATCAGTGCGGACAGGTCGAACACTGAAGCTTTCTTT.

This clonotype was observed a single time. The chain is built from TRBV5-4 and TRBJ2-5; possible D gene TRBD1, 5 bases. CDR1 is SGHNT and CDR2 is YYREEE in the germline V gene (reference sequence). CDR3 length: 14 amino acids. The germline V and J ends were trimmed by 3 bases and 5 bases, with 14 bases remaining between them. This chain's CDR3 is CASSYAGSGETQYF. CDR3 sequence (DNA): TGTGCCAGCAGCTATGCAGGGTCGGGCGAGACCCAGTACTTC.

The V gene is TRBV7-9, the J gene TRBJ1-4; the D gene is possibly TRBD1 (6 bases). CDR3 length: 16 residues. V shed 4 bases and J shed 1 base, with 13 bases lying between them. Germline CDR1 reads SEHNR; CDR2 reads FQNEAQ (reference sequence). CDR3 in amino acids: CASSWESTGTNEKLFF. The CDR3 DNA reads as TGTGCCAGCAGCTGGGAATCGACAGGAACTAATGAAAAACTGTTTTTT.

The count of this clonotype is one. This chain uses TRBV27 with TRBJ1-4, with a possible D match to TRBD1 (5 bases). This CDR3 region has 14 residues. Trimming took off 6 bases at V and 0 bases at J, with 8 bases between the two ends. Germline CDR1 is MNHEY and CDR2 is SMNVEV (reference sequence). The CDR3 loop reads CASSTQATNEKLFF. The CDR3 coding sequence is TGTGCCAGCAGCACACAGGCAACTAATGAAAAACTGTTTTTT.

This clonotype was found once. The chain recombines TRBV2 with TRBJ2-7; D might be TRBD1 or TRBD2, each matching 5 bases. V was clipped by 0 bases and J by 12 bases, with 21 bases between them. Germline V gene sequence: CDR1 SNHLY, CDR2 FYNNEI. This CDR3 has 15 residues. In nucleotides, the CDR3 is TGTGCCAGCAGTGAAGCGACGGCCCGGGACCGATTTTCGTACTTC. Protein: CASSEATARDRFSYF.

The chain has TRBV5-1 and TRBJ2-1; 7 bases map to TRBD1. The trim removed 2 bases at V and 6 bases at J, leaving 8 bases unmatched. Per germline, CDR1 SGHRS and CDR2 YFSETQ. The CDR3 spans 15 residues. The CDR3 loop is CASSFPTGSSNEQFF. Here the CDR3 DNA reads TGCGCCAGCAGCTTTCCGACAGGGAGCAGCAATGAGCAGTTCTTC.

The chain carries TRBV20-1 and TRBJ1-5, with 8 bases that match TRBD1. CDR1 is DFQATT and CDR2 is SNEGSKA in the germline V gene (reference sequence). Unmatched junction bases numbered 12, after V lost 2 bases and J lost 6 bases. The CDR3 spans 16 residues. CDR3 amino acids: CSARSNQGALGQPQHF. The CDR3 region has the DNA TGCAGTGCTAGATCAAATCAGGGGGCTTTGGGTCAGCCCCAGCATTTT.

The chain is built from TRBV3-1 and TRBJ1-1, with 9 bases aligning to TRBD1. Germline V gene sequence: CDR1 LGHDT, CDR2 YNNKEL (reference sequence). J was trimmed by 8 bases and V by 1 base; bases with no gene match: 5. This CDR3 is 14 amino acids long. This CDR3 is CASSQGDRVKEAFF. The CDR3 DNA reads as TGTGCCAGCAGCCAAGGGGACAGGGTTAAAGAAGCTTTCTTT.

This sequence joins TRBV19 and TRBJ2-6, with D tentatively TRBD1 (6 bases). V lost 4 bases and J lost 3, with 7 bases in between. This CDR3 comprises 14 residues. In germline, CDR1 is LNHDA, CDR2 SQIVND (reference sequence). DNA for the CDR3: TGTGCCAGTAGTACAGGGGATGGGGCCAACGTCCTGACTTTC. Its translation is CASSTGDGANVLTF.

The V and J genes are TRBV9 and TRBJ2-2, with TRBD1 identical over 12 bases. V gave up 3 bases and J gave up 13 bases; unmatched junction bases: 10. The germline V gene has CDR1 SGDLS and CDR2 YYNGEE. The CDR3 runs 15 residues. In DNA, the CDR3 is TGTGCCAGCAGCGCGGGACAGGGGGCCGTTGGTTGGCTGTTTTTT. Its protein is CASSAGQGAVGWLFF.

The chain links TRBV4-1 to TRBJ2-7; D remains unclear. V lost 2 bases to trimming and J lost 6 bases, with 14 bases between them. Germline-derived CDR1 and CDR2 are MGHRA and YSYEKL. CDR3 length: 14 residues. CDR3 residues: CASSQRQSGREQYF. The CDR3 nucleotides read TGCGCCAGCAGCCAACGTCAGTCCGGGCGCGAGCAGTACTTC.

The genes are TRBV12-3 or TRBV12-4 and TRBJ2-1; D remains unclear. Trimming took 3 bases from V and 10 from J, leaving 16 bases between them. The CDR3 is made up of 14 amino acids. This CDR3 is CASSFSSNRHEQFF. The CDR3 nucleotides are TGTGCCAGCAGTTTTTCATCTAATAGACACGAGCAGTTCTTC.

J is TRBJ1-2 and V is TRBV3-1; 7 positions match TRBD1. Per the germline V gene, CDR1 is LGHDT and CDR2 is YNNKEL (reference sequence). V shed 4 bases and J 2 bases; nucleotides not matched to a gene: 7. This CDR3 has 15 amino acids. CDR3 region: CASSLGTANNYGYTF. CDR3 nucleotide sequence: TGTGCCAGCAGCCTCGGGACAGCAAACAACTATGGCTACACCTTC.

V usage is TRBV3-1 and J usage is TRBJ2-2; unclear D gene. The CDR3 has 13 residues. Germline V gene data show CDR1 as LGHDT and CDR2 as YNNKEL (reference sequence). V was cut by 7 bases and J by 5 bases, with 11 bases left in between. CDR3 sequence (DNA): TGTGCCAGCACAATCATGCGGACCGGGGAGCTGTTTTTT. Translation gives CASTIMRTGELFF.

This chain joins TRBV5-6 and TRBJ1-4; D uncertain. Trimming took 1 base from V and 6 from J, leaving 13 bases between them. The germline V gene encodes CDR1 SGHDT and CDR2 YYEEEE. This CDR3 comprises 15 residues. This chain's CDR3 is CASSLTWGGYEKLFF. Written as DNA, the CDR3 is TGTGCCAGCAGCTTGACCTGGGGAGGGTATGAAAAACTGTTTTTT.